Listed below are T cell receptor beta chains from one sample, sequenced in a study of T-cell reconstitution after alpha-beta-depleted transplantation in children. TCRdb redid the calling of the PCR reads with MiXCR, one entry per CDR3 protein. The table lists hundreds of thousands of distinct CDR3 sequences, about an eighth of them singletons, with about 4.5% in the top ten. Sequenced material: PBMCs, taken from the stem cell graft. The source of these receptors is a human donor who donated a stem cell graft to a child with Fanconi anemia. Both conserved end residues are part of each CDR3. A D gene is named only where the DNA matches it firmly. Clone size is given for some rows only: seen once, a few or many times, or a class if the clone is expanded.

d_call,clone_size,v_call,j_call,cdr3_nt,cdr3_aa
TRBD2,-,TRBV4-2,TRBJ2-4,TGTGCCAGCAGCCAAGGTGGAGGGTTCTCGGGGGGCAAAAACATTCAGTACTTC,CASSQGGGFSGGKNIQYF
-,-,TRBV12-3/TRBV12-4,TRBJ1-5,TGTGCCAGCAGCCCCTCGAGGGTCGGAGGCAATCAGCCCCAGCATTTT,CASSPSRVGGNQPQHF
-,few,TRBV6-5,TRBJ2-1,TGTGCCAGCAGTTACTCGAACAATAATGAGCAGTTCTTC,CASSYSNNNEQFF
-,-,TRBV4-3,TRBJ1-6,TGCGCCAGCAGCCTAGACAGTAATTCACCCCTCCACTTT,CASSLDSNSPLHF
-,few,TRBV11-2,TRBJ2-3,TGTGCCAGCAGCCCCACTTTTCCCGCAGATACGCAGTATTTT,CASSPTFPADTQYF
-,few,TRBV2,TRBJ1-1,TGTGCCAGCAACAGGTTATCTAACACTGAAGCTTTCTTT,CASNRLSNTEAFF
-,many,TRBV12-3/TRBV12-4,TRBJ2-2,TGTGCCAGCAGTCATGGTACGAACACCGGGGAGCTGTTTTTT,CASSHGTNTGELFF
-,-,TRBV7-2,TRBJ1-2,TGTGCCAGCAGCCTAACTCCGGGACTAGCGGGCTACACCTTC,CASSLTPGLAGYTF
TRBD2,many,TRBV5-6,TRBJ2-1,TGTGCCAGCAGCCCCGGCGGGGGAGGGTACAATGAGCAGTTCTTC,CASSPGGGGYNEQFF
-,-,TRBV4-1,TRBJ2-3,TGCGCCAGCAGCCGGGGAGGTCTGGTTCGTTCGACAGATACGCAGTATTTT,CASSRGGLVRSTDTQYF
TRBD2,few,TRBV6-2/TRBV6-3,TRBJ2-1,TGTGCCAGCAGTTACCCGACTAGCGGGGGGGAAGGGTCCTACAATGAGCAGTTCTTC,CASSYPTSGGEGSYNEQFF
TRBD1,few,TRBV7-2,TRBJ2-3,TGTGCCAGCAGCTCGGACAGGGGAGGATACACAGATACGCAGTATTTT,CASSSDRGGYTDTQYF
-,-,TRBV6-5,TRBJ1-2,TGTGCCAGCAGTACCGGGATTGGCTACACCTTC,CASSTGIGYTF
-,-,TRBV12-3/TRBV12-4,TRBJ1-2,TGTGCCAGCAGTTTACAGGAACACTATGGCTACACCTTC,CASSLQEHYGYTF
TRBD1,few,TRBV15,TRBJ1-2,TGTGCCACCAGCAGAGATATGCCGGGACAGGGTGACTATGGCTACACCTTC,CATSRDMPGQGDYGYTF
-,-,TRBV5-1,TRBJ1-1,TGCGCCAGCAGCCCTGGGCCGCGAGGAGCGACCGCGAACACTGAAGCTTTCTTT,CASSPGPRGATANTEAFF
-,many,TRBV20-1,TRBJ2-2,TGCAGTGCTACGGGTATTTACGCCGGGGAGCTGTTTTTT,CSATGIYAGELFF
TRBD1,few,TRBV24-1,TRBJ2-1,TGTGCCACCAGTGAACAGGGGGTGTACAATGAGCAGTTCTTC,CATSEQGVYNEQFF
TRBD1,many,TRBV7-2,TRBJ2-1,TGTGCCAGCAGAGACAGGGGAGGATCCTACAATGAGCAGTTCTTC,CASRDRGGSYNEQFF
TRBD1,many,TRBV2,TRBJ2-2,TGTGCCAGCAGTCGACAGGGGAAGGGTACCGGGGAGCTGTTTTTT,CASSRQGKGTGELFF
-,once,TRBV29-1,TRBJ1-1,TGCAGCGTCTTCGATCTCATGAACACTGAAGCTTTCTTT,CSVFDLMNTEAFF
-,few,TRBV7-8,TRBJ2-2,TGTGCCAGCAGCACGTTTAACACCGGGGAGCTGTTTTTT,CASSTFNTGELFF
TRBD2,many,TRBV12-3/TRBV12-4,TRBJ2-3,TGTGCCAGCAGGTCCGGGACTAGCGCTAATACGCAGTATTTT,CASRSGTSANTQYF
TRBD2,few,TRBV7-6,TRBJ2-5,TGTGCCAGCAGTATGGGGGGGGAGACCCAGTACTTC,CASSMGGETQYF
-,-,TRBV6-5,TRBJ1-1,TGTGCCAGCAGTTCTGACAGACCCTACACTGAAGCTTTCTTT,CASSSDRPYTEAFF
-,-,TRBV7-2,TRBJ1-2,TGTGCCAGCAGCTTAAGGCTGGATGGCTACACCTTC,CASSLRLDGYTF
TRBD2,many,TRBV6-5,TRBJ2-4,TGTGCCAGCAGTTACGGGGGGGTAGCCAAAAACATTCAGTACTTC,CASSYGGVAKNIQYF
-,-,TRBV6-5,TRBJ2-7,TGTGCCAGCAGTTACGGGGGTACTGGGAACGAGCAGTACTTC,CASSYGGTGNEQYF
-,-,TRBV10-3,TRBJ2-5,TGTGCCATCACTTCCCAACCGGGACCGCGAGAGACCCAGTACTTC,CAITSQPGPRETQYF
TRBD1,-,TRBV11-3,TRBJ2-1,TGTGCCAGCAGCTTAAGACAGGGACCCCACAATGAGCAGTTCTTC,CASSLRQGPHNEQFF
-,-,TRBV6-5,TRBJ2-5,TGTGCCAGCAGTTACTCTTTTAGAGGCCAAGAGACCCAGTACTTC,CASSYSFRGQETQYF
-,-,TRBV11-3,TRBJ2-2,TGTGCCAGCAGCCCGAACTGGGGGTCTTCCGGGGAGCTGTTTTTT,CASSPNWGSSGELFF
TRBD2,few,TRBV15,TRBJ2-3,TGTGCCACCAGCAGAGGCGGGGGGACATTGGATACGCAGTATTTT,CATSRGGGTLDTQYF
-,-,TRBV4-1,TRBJ2-3,TGCGCCAGCAGCGATCTTGTGGCAGATACGCAGTATTTT,CASSDLVADTQYF
TRBD1,-,TRBV7-2,TRBJ1-1,TGTGCCAGCAGCTTGGGGACAGCTAATCCGGCTTTCTTT,CASSLGTANPAFF
-,many,TRBV12-3/TRBV12-4,TRBJ2-1,TGTGCCAGCAGTCTGGGTACGAATGAGCAGTTCTTC,CASSLGTNEQFF
-,few,TRBV20-1,TRBJ1-6,TGCAGTGCTACCCCCAACGGCGCAGATTCACCCCTCCACTTT,CSATPNGADSPLHF
-,-,TRBV28,TRBJ1-1,TGTGCCAGCAGTTTGAGGGTAGGGGGGGGCCGCACTGAAGCTTTCTTT,CASSLRVGGGRTEAFF
-,few,TRBV7-2,TRBJ2-6,TGTGCCAGCAGCCTACGCAGGGCCGCCGGGGCCAACGTCCTGACTTTC,CASSLRRAAGANVLTF
TRBD1,-,TRBV5-1,TRBJ1-2,TGCGCCAGCAGCCCGGACAGGGGTGGAGACGGCTACACCTTC,CASSPDRGGDGYTF
-,-,TRBV19,TRBJ1-1,TGTGCCAGTAGTATGCCAGTTTATCCGAACACTGAAGCTTTCTTT,CASSMPVYPNTEAFF
-,few,TRBV5-1,TRBJ2-5,TGCGCCAGCAGCGGAGGGACAGCTGAAGAGACCCAGTACTTC,CASSGGTAEETQYF
-,few,TRBV12-3/TRBV12-4,TRBJ2-1,TGTGCCAGCGCTGGCAGCTCCTACAATGAGCAGTTCTTC,CASAGSSYNEQFF
-,-,TRBV12-3/TRBV12-4,TRBJ1-5,TGTGCCAGCAGTTACAGGGCACAGCCCCAGCATTTT,CASSYRAQPQHF
TRBD1,many,TRBV5-1,TRBJ2-6,TGCGCCAGCAGCCCGGGGACAGGGGGCTCTGGGGCCAACGTCCTGACTTTC,CASSPGTGGSGANVLTF
TRBD1,-,TRBV7-8,TRBJ2-5,TGTGCCAGCAGCTCCCGGACAGGGTGGGAAGAGACCCAGTACTTC,CASSSRTGWEETQYF
-,-,TRBV7-2,TRBJ2-5,TGTGCCAGCGCGGGGAGTTACCAAGAGACCCAGTACTTC,CASAGSYQETQYF
TRBD2,many,TRBV18,TRBJ2-4,TGTGCCAGCCTTAGCGGGGCGGAAAACATTCAGTACTTC,CASLSGAENIQYF
-,-,TRBV7-9,TRBJ2-5,TGTGCCAGCAGCTTAGTGGCTGAACCGGAGGAGACCCAGTACTTC,CASSLVAEPEETQYF
-,-,TRBV25-1,TRBJ2-7,TGTGCCACCGCCCAGGGTGACGAGCAGTACTTC,CATAQGDEQYF
TRBD2,-,TRBV7-6,TRBJ2-2,TGTGCCAGCAGCCCACGGTCGGGACTAGCTATAACCGGGGAGCTGTTTTTT,CASSPRSGLAITGELFF
TRBD2,few,TRBV5-4,TRBJ2-3,TGTGCCAGCAGCTTTTCCGGGACTAGCCGCACAGATACGCAGTATTTT,CASSFSGTSRTDTQYF
-,few,TRBV12-3/TRBV12-4,TRBJ2-5,TGTGCCAGCAGTCATCCGGCGACGGGCCTAGGGGGAGAGACCCAGTACTTC,CASSHPATGLGGETQYF
-,few,TRBV12-3/TRBV12-4,TRBJ2-3,TGTGCCAGCAGTTTGGTAGGAAACCCAGATACGCAGTATTTT,CASSLVGNPDTQYF
-,many,TRBV28,TRBJ1-4,TGTGCCACCCTCAGGGGAACAAGCGAAAAACTGTTTTTT,CATLRGTSEKLFF
-,-,TRBV3-1,TRBJ2-1,TGTGCCAGCAGCCCTGGTTTAGTCCAGTTCTTC,CASSPGLVQFF
-,-,TRBV6-5,TRBJ1-2,TGTGCCAGCAGTTACCAGTCCCCGGTGCTAGGTGGCTACACCTTC,CASSYQSPVLGGYTF
-,many,TRBV6-2/TRBV6-3,TRBJ2-1,TGTGCCAGCAGTTACTCGACCGCGGGTGAGCAGTTCTTC,CASSYSTAGEQFF
-,many,TRBV29-1,TRBJ2-3,TGCAGCGTTGAAACCCCGGGAGATACGCAGTATTTT,CSVETPGDTQYF